This TCR beta chain comes out of a study of blood T cell repertoires in COVID-19. Across the study: Specimens from acute and convalescent COVID-19 originated in the United States, Italy and Spain. The analysed material was cDNA or gDNA that came from T cells, B-cell-depleted T cells, or PBMCs.

Per the authors' pipeline: Estimates of nucleated cell counts were drawn from the amplification of reference gene primers. Assay: immunoSEQ multiplex PCR; the TCRdb copy retains only in-frame clones and omits some. D and trimming come from the DNA, and the V and J calls and clone size come from that table. The table has 100,000 to 150,000 clones, 65% to 80% seen once. Sequenced input: peripheral blood. The source is a man in his 70s with acute or convalescent COVID-19.

CDR3 in DNA: TGTGCCAGCAGCACGGCCGGGACAGATTCCTACGAGCAGTACTTC. As protein: CASSTAGTDSYEQYF. The chain carries TRBV5-5 and TRBJ2-7; 7 nucleotides agree with TRBD1. Trimming removed 4 bases from V and 1 base from J; junction bases left unmatched: 8. Germline V lookup: CDR1 SGHKS, CDR2 YYEKEE (reference sequence). CDR3 length equals 15 residues.